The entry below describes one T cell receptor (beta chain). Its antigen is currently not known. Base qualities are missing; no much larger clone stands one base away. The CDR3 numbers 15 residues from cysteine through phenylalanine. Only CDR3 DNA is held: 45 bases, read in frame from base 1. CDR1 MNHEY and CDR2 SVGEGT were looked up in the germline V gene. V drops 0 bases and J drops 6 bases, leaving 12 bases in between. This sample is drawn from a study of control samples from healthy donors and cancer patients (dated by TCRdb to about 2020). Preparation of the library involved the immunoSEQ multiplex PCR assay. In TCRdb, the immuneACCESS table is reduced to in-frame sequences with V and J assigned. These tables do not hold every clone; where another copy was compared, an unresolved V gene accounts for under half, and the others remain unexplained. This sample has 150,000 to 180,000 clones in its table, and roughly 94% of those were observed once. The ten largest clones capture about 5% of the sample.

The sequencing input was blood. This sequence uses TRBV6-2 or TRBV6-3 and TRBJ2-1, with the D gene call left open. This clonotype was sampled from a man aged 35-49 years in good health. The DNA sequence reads TGTGCCAGCAGTTACTCGGTGATAGCCCTCAATGAGCAGTTCTTC. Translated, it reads CASSYSVIALNEQFF.